This T cell receptor beta chain was recorded in a study of T cells in Graves' hyperthyroidism and ophthalmopathy. RNA transcripts served as the template for amplifying TCR beta CDR3 regions. A first-round RT-PCR of the TCR CDR3 used the HTBI primer set. TCRdb ran MiXCR on the multiplex PCR reads and lists one entry per CDR3 protein. Of fewer than 750,000 distinct CDR3 sequences listed, 40% to 55% were seen once; the top ten hold roughly 7.7%. The sample holds many counts of this clonotype. Antigen specificity is unknown. Stable Graves' hyperthyroidism meant no ophthalmopathy progression within 18 months. The diagnoses drew upon clinical symptoms, serum thyroxine and TRAb, thyroid ultrasound and orbital computed tomography. Study results and caveats: Researchers found most expanded thyroid clonotypes above 0.001 in blood as well. With a median lead of around 5.9 months before onset, the model predicted ophthalmopathy.

J lost 9 bases, V lost 5 bases, and 4 bases had no gene match. Germline V gene data show CDR1 as SGHTA and CDR2 as FQGTGA. The CDR3 loop spans 14 amino acids. The chain carries TRBV7-3 and TRBJ1-6, with 10 bases that match TRBD1. This TCR derives from a woman in her late teens or twenties with Graves' hyperthyroidism. What was sequenced was peripheral blood or thyroid tissue (not recorded which). CDR3 residues: CASSQGQGTSPLHF. The CDR3 DNA reads as TGTGCCAGCAGCCAGGGACAGGGGACTTCACCCCTCCACTTT.